This TCR beta chain originates from a study of early T cells in non-severe SARS-CoV-2 infection. Study information: Investigators sequenced bulk RNA drawn from unsorted whole blood, and chains remained unpaired.

The TCR library protocol was used to attach unique molecular identifiers. These identifiers were attached to individual cDNA molecules. TCRdb itself ran the 5' RACE reads through MiXCR, one entry per CDR3 protein. The repertoire consists of fewer than 60,000 distinct CDR3 sequences, with roughly 10% occurring once and the leading ten covering approximately 9.1%. The V gene's germline CDR1 is MDHEN and CDR2 SYDVKM. The CDR3 is 12 residues long. V shed 6 bases and J shed 8 bases, with 13 bases lying between them. Sequencing was done on a sample of whole blood. The V call is TRBV28, the J call TRBJ1-2; D gene uncertain. The receptor was derived from an adult who was a healthcare worker with PCR-confirmed SARS-CoV-2 infection or an uninfected control (not recorded which). The CDR3 spells CASSIDIRGYTF. The CDR3 bases are TGTGCCAGCAGCATCGACATTCGAGGCTACACCTTC.